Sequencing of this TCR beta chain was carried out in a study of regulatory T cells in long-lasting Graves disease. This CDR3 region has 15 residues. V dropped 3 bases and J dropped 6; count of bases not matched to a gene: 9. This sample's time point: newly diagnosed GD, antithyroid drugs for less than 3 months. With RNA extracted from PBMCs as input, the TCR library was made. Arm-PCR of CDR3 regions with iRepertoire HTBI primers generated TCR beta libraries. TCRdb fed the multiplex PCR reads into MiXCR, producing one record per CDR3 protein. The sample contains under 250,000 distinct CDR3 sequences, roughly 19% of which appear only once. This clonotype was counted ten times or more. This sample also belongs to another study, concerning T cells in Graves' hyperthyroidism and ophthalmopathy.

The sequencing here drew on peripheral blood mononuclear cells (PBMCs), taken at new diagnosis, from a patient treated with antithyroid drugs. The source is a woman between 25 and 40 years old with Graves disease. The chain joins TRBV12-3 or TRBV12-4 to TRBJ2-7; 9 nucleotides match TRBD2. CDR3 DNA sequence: TGTGCCAGCAGTTTTACCCTAGCGGGGTCTGGCGAGCAGTACTTC. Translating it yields CASSFTLAGSGEQYF.